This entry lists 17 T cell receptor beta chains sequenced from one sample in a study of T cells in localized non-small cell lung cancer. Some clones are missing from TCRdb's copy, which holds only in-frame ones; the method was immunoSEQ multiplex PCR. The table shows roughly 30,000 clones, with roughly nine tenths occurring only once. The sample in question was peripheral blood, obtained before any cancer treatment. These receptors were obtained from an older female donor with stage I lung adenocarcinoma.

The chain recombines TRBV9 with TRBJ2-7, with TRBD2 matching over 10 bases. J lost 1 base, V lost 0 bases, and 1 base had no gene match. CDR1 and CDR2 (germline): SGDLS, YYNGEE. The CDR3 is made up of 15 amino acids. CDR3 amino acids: CASSVGSGRSYEQYF. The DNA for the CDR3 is TGTGCCAGCAGCGTAGGTAGCGGGAGGTCCTACGAGCAGTACTTC.

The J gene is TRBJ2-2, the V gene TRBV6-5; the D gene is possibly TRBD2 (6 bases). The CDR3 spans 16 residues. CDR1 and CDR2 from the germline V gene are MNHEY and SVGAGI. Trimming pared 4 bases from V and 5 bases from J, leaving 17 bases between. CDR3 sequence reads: CASSSPNPGATGELFF. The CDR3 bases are TGTGCCAGCAGTTCCCCAAACCCGGGAGCTACCGGGGAGCTGTTTTTT.

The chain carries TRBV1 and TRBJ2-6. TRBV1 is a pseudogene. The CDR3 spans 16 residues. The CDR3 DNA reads TGCACCAGCAGTCGTTTGTGCCAAAGTCGGGCCAACGTCCTGACTTTC. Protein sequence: CTSSRLCQSRANVLTF.

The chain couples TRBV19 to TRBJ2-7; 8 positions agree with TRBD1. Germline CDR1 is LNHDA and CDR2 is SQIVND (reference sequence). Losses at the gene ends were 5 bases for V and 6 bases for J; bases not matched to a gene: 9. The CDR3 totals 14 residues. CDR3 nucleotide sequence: TGTGCCAGTAGTCCACTCGGACAGGGTGGCGAGCAGTACTTC. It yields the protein CASSPLGQGGEQYF.

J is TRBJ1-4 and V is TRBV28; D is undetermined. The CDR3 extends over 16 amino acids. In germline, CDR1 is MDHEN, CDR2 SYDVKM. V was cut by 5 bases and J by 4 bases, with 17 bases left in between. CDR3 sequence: CASSPPRVGLNEKLFF. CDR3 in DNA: TGTGCCAGCAGTCCCCCTCGGGTAGGGCTTAATGAAAAACTGTTTTTT.

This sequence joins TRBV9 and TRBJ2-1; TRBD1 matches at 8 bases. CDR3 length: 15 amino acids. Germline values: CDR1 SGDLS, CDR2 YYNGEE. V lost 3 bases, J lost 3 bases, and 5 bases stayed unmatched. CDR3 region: CASSEDRGFYNEQFF. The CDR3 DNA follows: TGTGCCAGCAGCGAAGACAGGGGATTCTACAATGAGCAGTTCTTC.

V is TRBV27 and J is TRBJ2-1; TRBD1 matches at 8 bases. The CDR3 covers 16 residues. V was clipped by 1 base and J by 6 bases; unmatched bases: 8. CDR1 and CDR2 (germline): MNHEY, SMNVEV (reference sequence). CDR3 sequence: CASSLYHRGVGNEQFF. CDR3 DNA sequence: TGTGCCAGCAGTTTATATCACAGGGGGGTGGGCAATGAGCAGTTCTTC.

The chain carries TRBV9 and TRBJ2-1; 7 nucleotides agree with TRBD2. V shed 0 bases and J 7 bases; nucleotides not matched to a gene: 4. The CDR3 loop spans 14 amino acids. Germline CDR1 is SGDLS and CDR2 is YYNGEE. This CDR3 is CASSVEAGRNEQFF. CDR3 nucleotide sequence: TGTGCCAGCAGCGTAGAAGCGGGGCGGAATGAGCAGTTCTTC.

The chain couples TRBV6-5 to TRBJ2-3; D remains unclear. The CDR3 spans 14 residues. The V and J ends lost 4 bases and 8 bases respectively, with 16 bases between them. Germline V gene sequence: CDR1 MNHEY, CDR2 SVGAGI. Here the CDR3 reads CASSSPLDVGTQYF. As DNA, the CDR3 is TGTGCCAGCAGTTCTCCGCTGGACGTCGGTACGCAGTATTTT.

The CDR3 region has the DNA TGTGCCAGCAGCCCCCCGGGGAGAGTCGGAAGGAAGACTGAAGCTTTCTTT. This codes for CASSPPGRVGRKTEAFF. The chain combines TRBV7-9 with TRBJ1-1; D call uncertain. Germline loops: CDR1 SEHNR, CDR2 FQNEAQ (reference sequence). The CDR3 is 17 amino acids. V was pared by 5 bases and J by 5 bases, with 24 bases between.

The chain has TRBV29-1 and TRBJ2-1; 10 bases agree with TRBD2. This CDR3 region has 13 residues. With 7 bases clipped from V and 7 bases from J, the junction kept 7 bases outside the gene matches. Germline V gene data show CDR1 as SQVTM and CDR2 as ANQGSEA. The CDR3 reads CSASSGRGNEQFF. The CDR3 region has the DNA TGCAGCGCATCTAGCGGGAGAGGAAATGAGCAGTTCTTC.

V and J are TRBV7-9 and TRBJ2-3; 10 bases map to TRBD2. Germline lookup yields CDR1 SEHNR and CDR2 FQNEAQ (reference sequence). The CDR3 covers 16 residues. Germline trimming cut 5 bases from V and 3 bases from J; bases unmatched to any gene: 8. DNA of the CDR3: TGTGCCAGCAGCGAACGACTAGCGGGTAGGACAGATACGCAGTATTTT. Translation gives CASSERLAGRTDTQYF.

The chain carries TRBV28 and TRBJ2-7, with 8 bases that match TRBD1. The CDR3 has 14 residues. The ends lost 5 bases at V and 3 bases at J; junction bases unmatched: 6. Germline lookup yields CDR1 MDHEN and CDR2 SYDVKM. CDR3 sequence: CASSPRTGSYEQYF. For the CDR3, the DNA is TGTGCCAGCAGTCCCCGGACAGGGAGCTACGAGCAGTACTTC. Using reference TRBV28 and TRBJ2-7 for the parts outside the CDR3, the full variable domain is DVKVTQSSRYLVKRTGEKVFLECVQDMDHENMFWYRQDPGLGLRLIYFSYDVKMKEKGDIPEGYSVSREKKERFSLILESASTNQTSMYLCASSPRTGSYEQYFGPGTRLTVT.

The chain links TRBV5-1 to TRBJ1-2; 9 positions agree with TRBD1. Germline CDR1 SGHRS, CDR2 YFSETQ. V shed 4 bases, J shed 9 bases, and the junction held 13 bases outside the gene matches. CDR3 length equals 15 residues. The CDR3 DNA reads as TGCGCCAGCAGCCAAGATGGCACAGGGGGCCTGAGCTACACCTTC. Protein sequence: CASSQDGTGGLSYTF.

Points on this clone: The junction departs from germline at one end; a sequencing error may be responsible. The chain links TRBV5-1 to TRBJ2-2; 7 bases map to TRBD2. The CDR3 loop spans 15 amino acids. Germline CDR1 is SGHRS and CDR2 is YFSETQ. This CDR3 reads CTSSGREGSTAELFF. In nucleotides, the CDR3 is TGCACCAGCAGCGGCAGGGAGGGCTCCACCGCGGAGCTGTTTTTT.

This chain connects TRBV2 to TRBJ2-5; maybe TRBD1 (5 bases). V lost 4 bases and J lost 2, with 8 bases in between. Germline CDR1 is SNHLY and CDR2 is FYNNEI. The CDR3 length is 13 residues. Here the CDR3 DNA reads TGTGCCAGCAGTGGACAGTTACAAGAGACCCAGTACTTC. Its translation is CASSGQLQETQYF.

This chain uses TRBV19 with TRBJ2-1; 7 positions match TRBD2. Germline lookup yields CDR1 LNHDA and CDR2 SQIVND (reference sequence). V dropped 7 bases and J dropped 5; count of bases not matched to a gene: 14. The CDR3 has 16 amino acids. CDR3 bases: TGTGCCAGTATCCCGGGGGAGGGGAACGAAGACAATGAGCAGTTCTTC. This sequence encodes CASIPGEGNEDNEQFF.